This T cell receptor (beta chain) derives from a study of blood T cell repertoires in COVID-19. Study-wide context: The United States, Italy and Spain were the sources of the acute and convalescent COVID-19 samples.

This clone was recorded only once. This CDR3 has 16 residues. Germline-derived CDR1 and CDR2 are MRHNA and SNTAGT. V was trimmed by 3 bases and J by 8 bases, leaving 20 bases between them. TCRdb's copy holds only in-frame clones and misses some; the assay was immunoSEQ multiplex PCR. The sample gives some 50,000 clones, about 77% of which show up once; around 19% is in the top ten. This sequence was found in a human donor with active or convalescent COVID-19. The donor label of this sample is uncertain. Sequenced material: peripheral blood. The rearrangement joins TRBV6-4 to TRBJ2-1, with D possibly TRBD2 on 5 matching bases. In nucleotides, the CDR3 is TGTGCCAGCAGTGATGAGGGCAGTCCTTATATCCATGAGCAGTTCTTC. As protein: CASSDEGSPYIHEQFF.